These 11 T cell receptor beta chains were sequenced from one sample in a study of radiation and T cells in renal cell carcinoma. Method: immunoSEQ multiplex PCR; TCRdb's copy keeps in-frame clones and lacks some. In the table there are roughly 130,000 clones, around four fifths of which are singletons. Time point defined: blood 2 weeks post-SBRT. Stated treatment: 15 Gy SBRT to primary tumor, nephrectomy 4 weeks later. Sequences were derived from blood, sampled from a patient whose treatment included radiotherapy and nephrectomy. All receptors come from a woman aged 55-75 years with renal cell carcinoma.

This sequence joins TRBV2 and TRBJ1-6, with D unclear. The germline V and J ends were trimmed by 4 bases and 9 bases, with 13 bases remaining between them. CDR1 SNHLY and CDR2 FYNNEI come from the germline V gene. The CDR3 sequence is 14 residues long. Here the CDR3 DNA reads TGTGCCAGCAGTGTAGGGAATTTGGGTTCACCCCTCCACTTT. The encoded protein is CASSVGNLGSPLHF.

V and J are TRBV7-9 and TRBJ1-4; 8 bases agree with TRBD1. Per germline, CDR1 SEHNR and CDR2 FQNEAQ (reference sequence). This CDR3 comprises 18 residues. The ends lost 4 bases at V and 6 bases at J; junction bases unmatched: 16. The CDR3 DNA follows: TGTGCCAGCAGCTCAACTACCGTTTCCGAGACAGGGGATGAAAAACTGTTTTTT. Translating it yields CASSSTTVSETGDEKLFF.

The V gene is TRBV7-2, the J gene TRBJ1-2; D possibly corresponds to TRBD1 (6 bases). CDR1 and CDR2 (germline): SGHTA, FQGNSA. CDR3 length equals 15 residues. The V gene lost 4 bases and the J gene lost 4 bases, with 16 bases spanning the gap. Written as DNA, the CDR3 is TGTGCCAGCAGCTCCACAGGGCAGAGTGGCTATGGCTACACCTTC. It encodes CASSSTGQSGYGYTF.

J is TRBJ2-7 and V is TRBV5-6; 7 bases are shared with TRBD1. CDR1 and CDR2 from the germline V gene are SGHDT and YYEEEE. V trimming: 6 bases; J trimming: 2 bases; junction bases outside the gene matches: 8. The CDR3 sequence is 14 residues long. CDR3 in DNA: TGTGCCAGCACCCGTAACAGGGGCCCCTACGAGCAGTACTTC. Translation gives CASTRNRGPYEQYF.

This rearrangement joins TRBV27 to TRBJ2-7, with D maybe TRBD1 (6 bases). Germline V gene sequence: CDR1 MNHEY, CDR2 SMNVEV (reference sequence). V lost 6 bases and J lost 1, with 13 bases in between. The CDR3 has 14 residues. The CDR3 loop reads CASSRLGTSYEQYF. The CDR3 coding sequence is TGTGCCAGCAGCCGCCTCGGGACATCCTACGAGCAGTACTTC.

The chain employs TRBV14 and TRBJ2-5, with D tentatively TRBD2 (5 bases). The CDR3 contains 16 residues. Germline loops: CDR1 SGHDN, CDR2 FVKESK. Trimming stripped 1 base from V and 4 bases from J, with 16 bases between. DNA of the CDR3: TGTGCCAGCAGCCAAGTAGGTAGCACGGCGGGAGAGACCCAGTACTTC. It specifies CASSQVGSTAGETQYF.

The rearrangement joins TRBV5-4 to TRBJ1-1; weak D call: TRBD1 (5 bases). Germline V lookup: CDR1 SGHNT, CDR2 YYREEE (reference sequence). Deletions cut 2 bases from V and 6 bases from J, with 11 bases between. This CDR3 comprises 13 residues. The chain's CDR3 is CASSFGREPEAFF. The CDR3 region has the DNA TGTGCCAGCAGCTTTGGCAGGGAGCCTGAAGCTTTCTTT.

The gene calls are TRBV2 and TRBJ1-2; D gene ambiguous. The CDR3 covers 13 residues. The V end was cut by 4 bases, the J end by 4 bases, with 10 bases between. CDR1 is SNHLY and CDR2 is FYNNEI in the germline V gene. The CDR3: CASSVKGGYGYTF. The CDR3 DNA is TGTGCCAGCAGTGTGAAGGGAGGCTATGGCTACACCTTC.

The chain couples TRBV5-6 to TRBJ1-1; maybe TRBD1 (5 bases). CDR1 and CDR2 from the germline V gene are SGHDT and YYEEEE. V was shortened by 0 bases and J by 4 bases, with 16 bases between the two germline ends. This CDR3 has 16 residues. The CDR3 reads CASSLGPPTVVTEAFF. The CDR3 DNA is TGTGCCAGCAGCTTGGGGCCCCCGACAGTTGTCACTGAAGCTTTCTTT.

The rearrangement joins TRBV27 to TRBJ2-3, with 9 bases that match TRBD2. Trimming cost V 2 bases and J 6 bases; bases outside gene matches: 9. CDR3 length: 16 residues. The germline V gene has CDR1 MNHEY and CDR2 SMNVEV (reference sequence). The CDR3 bases are TGTGCCAGCAGTTTAAAGCTAGCGGGAAACCTTGATACGCAGTATTTT. Protein: CASSLKLAGNLDTQYF.

The chain couples TRBV9 to TRBJ2-2; the D is unclear. Germline assignment: CDR1 SGDLS and CDR2 YYNGEE. The CDR3 is 12 amino acids. Trimming cost V 4 bases and J 8 bases, with 9 bases left between them. The CDR3 loop is CASSPLSGELFF. CDR3 nucleotides: TGTGCCAGCAGCCCCCTTTCTGGGGAGCTGTTTTTT.